One sample yielded the 13 T cell receptor beta chains listed below, sequenced in a study of T cell repertoires in ileal Crohn's disease. Here immunoSEQ multiplex PCR was the method, and the copy in TCRdb shows in-frame clones only, minus some. The table has some 15,000 clones, 70% to 85% seen once. Sequenced input: ileal tissue. These receptors all stem from an adult with Crohn's disease.

The rearrangement links TRBV5-4 to TRBJ2-2; 7 bases are a match to TRBD1. Germline loops: CDR1 SGHNT, CDR2 YYREEE (reference sequence). This CDR3 has 14 amino acids. Germline trimming cut 4 bases from V and 3 bases from J; bases unmatched to any gene: 3. The CDR3 DNA reads TGTGCCAGCAGCAGGGACAGACACACCGGGGAGCTGTTTTTT. Translation: CASSRDRHTGELFF.

The J gene is TRBJ1-3, the V gene TRBV19; D gene uncertain. With 6 bases removed from V and 4 bases from J, the gap between germline ends came to 13 bases. The CDR3 has 14 amino acids. Germline loops: CDR1 LNHDA, CDR2 SQIVND (reference sequence). The CDR3 DNA is TGTGCCAGTAGCCTCCGTGGGCAAGGAAACACCATATATTTT. It translates to CASSLRGQGNTIYF.

The rearrangement joins TRBV6-1 to TRBJ2-3, with TRBD2 as a possible D gene (6 bases). Germline V CDR1 and CDR2: MNHNS, SASEGT. The CDR3 consists of 15 residues. Trimming stripped 5 bases from V and 2 bases from J, with 14 bases between. The CDR3 bases are TGTGCCAGCAGTAGATCGACGGGGGACACAGATACGCAGTATTTT. Protein product: CASSRSTGDTDTQYF.

The CDR3 reads CASRAGLATNEKLFF. CDR3 nucleotide sequence: TGTGCCAGCAGGGCGGGACTTGCAACTAATGAAAAACTGTTTTTT. The rearrangement uses TRBV2 and TRBJ1-4, with D possibly TRBD1 on 5 matching bases. V was cut by 6 bases and J by 0 bases, with 11 bases left in between. Per germline, CDR1 SNHLY and CDR2 FYNNEI. CDR3 length equals 15 residues.

This clone is a singleton in its sample. The V gene is TRBV18, the J gene TRBJ2-5, with 10 nucleotides matching TRBD1. The germline V gene has CDR1 KGHSH and CDR2 LQKENI. The CDR3 covers 16 residues. Trimming at V came to 5 bases and at J to 4 bases, leaving 10 bases not matched to a gene. The CDR3 coding sequence is TGTGCCAGCTCAGGATGGGGACAGGGGATGACAGAGACCCAGTACTTC. As protein: CASSGWGQGMTETQYF.

The CDR3 DNA follows: TGCGCCAGCAGCTTCACCGGGACAGGGGATCAGCCCCAGCATTTT. It codes for CASSFTGTGDQPQHF. The chain is built from TRBV5-1 and TRBJ1-5, with 10 bases aligning to TRBD1. CDR1 is SGHRS and CDR2 is YFSETQ in the germline V gene. This CDR3 has 15 amino acids. The J segment lost 5 bases and the V segment lost 2 bases, leaving 4 bases of the junction unmatched.

V and J are TRBV5-1 and TRBJ1-1, with 9 bases identical to TRBD1. J lost 0 bases, V lost 2 bases, and 8 bases had no gene match. Germline lookup yields CDR1 SGHRS and CDR2 YFSETQ. The CDR3 is made up of 17 amino acids. CDR3 coding DNA: TGCGCCAGCAGCTTACACGGACAGGGGACGATGAACACTGAAGCTTTCTTT. It codes for CASSLHGQGTMNTEAFF. The whole variable domain, remainder taken from reference TRBV5-1 and TRBJ1-1, is KAGVTQTPRYLIKTRGQQVTLSCSPISGHRSVSWYQQTPGQGLQFLFEYFSETQRNKGNFPGRFSGRQFSNSRSEMNVSTLELGDSALYLCASSLHGQGTMNTEAFFGQGTRLTVV.

The rearrangement links TRBV2 to TRBJ1-2; the match to TRBD1 covers 11 bases. CDR3 length: 14 amino acids. CDR1 and CDR2 from the germline V gene are SNHLY and FYNNEI. J gave up 6 bases and V 6 bases, and 6 bases lay outside the gene matches. The chain's CDR3 is CASSVGQGVDGYTF. The CDR3 DNA reads as TGTGCCAGCAGCGTGGGACAGGGGGTAGATGGCTACACCTTC. Full variable domain (missing parts from reference TRBV2 and TRBJ1-2): EPEVTQTPSHQVTQMGQEVILRCVPISNHLYFYWYRQILGQKVEFLVSFYNNEISEKSEIFDDQFSVERPDGSNFTLKIRSTKLEDSAMYFCASSVGQGVDGYTFGSGTRLTVV.

This clone was seen a handful of times. The chain carries TRBV7-9 and TRBJ1-5, with TRBD1 matching over 12 bases. With 4 bases clipped from V and 6 bases from J, the junction kept 4 bases outside the gene matches. Germline loops: CDR1 SEHNR, CDR2 FQNEAQ (reference sequence). The CDR3 contains 15 residues. The CDR3 reads CASSWGDRGLQPQHF. CDR3 coding DNA: TGTGCCAGCAGCTGGGGGGACAGGGGGCTTCAGCCCCAGCATTTT.

This clone has just a few counts. The chain couples TRBV2 to TRBJ1-4, with 8 bases matching TRBD1. The CDR3 length is 14 residues. The junction had 7 bases not matched to a gene; V was cut back by 5 bases and J by 8 bases. Germline V gene lookup returns CDR1 SNHLY and CDR2 FYNNEI. Here the CDR3 reads CASSPDREGEKLFF. In DNA, the CDR3 is TGTGCCAGCAGTCCGGACAGGGAGGGAGAAAAACTGTTTTTT.

This sequence joins TRBV11-2 and TRBJ2-3, with D possibly being TRBD2 (6 bases). The CDR3 length is 15 residues. CDR1 SGHAT and CDR2 FQNNGV come from the germline V gene. V lost 6 bases, J lost 2 bases, and 15 bases lay in between. This chain's CDR3 is CASRRASASTDTQYF. In DNA form, the CDR3 reads TGTGCCAGCAGAAGGGCTAGCGCTTCCACAGATACGCAGTATTTT.

The chain carries TRBV11-2 and TRBJ1-1; D may be TRBD1 (5 bases). The V and J ends lost 1 base and 6 bases respectively, with 9 bases between them. The germline V gene has CDR1 SGHAT and CDR2 FQNNGV. This CDR3 contains 13 residues. CDR3 amino acids: CASSLGGRAEAFF. The CDR3 nucleotides are TGTGCCAGCAGCTTAGGGGGCAGGGCTGAAGCTTTCTTT.

This chain uses TRBV5-3 with TRBJ2-1; 10 positions match TRBD2. TRBV5-3 is given ORF status, its function remaining uncertain. V was pared by 4 bases and J by 0 bases, with 13 bases of the junction left unmatched. CDR3 length: 19 residues. The CDR3: CARSPTRTSGIISYNEQFF. CDR3 DNA sequence: TGTGCCAGAAGCCCCACTCGGACTAGCGGAATCATCTCCTACAATGAGCAGTTCTTC.